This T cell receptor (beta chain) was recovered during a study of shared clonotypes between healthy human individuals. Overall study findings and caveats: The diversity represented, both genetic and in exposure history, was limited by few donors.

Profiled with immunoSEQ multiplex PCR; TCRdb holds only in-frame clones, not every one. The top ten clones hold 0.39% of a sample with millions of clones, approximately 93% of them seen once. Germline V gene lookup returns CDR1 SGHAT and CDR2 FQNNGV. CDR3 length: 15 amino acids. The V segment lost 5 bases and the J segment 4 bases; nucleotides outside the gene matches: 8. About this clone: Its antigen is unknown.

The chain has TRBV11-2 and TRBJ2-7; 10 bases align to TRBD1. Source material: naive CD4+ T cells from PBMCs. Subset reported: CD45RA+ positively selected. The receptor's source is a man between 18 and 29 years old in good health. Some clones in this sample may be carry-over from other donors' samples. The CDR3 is CASSTRQGAMYEQYF. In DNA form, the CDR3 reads TGTGCCAGCAGCACCCGACAGGGGGCTATGTACGAGCAGTACTTC.